Reported below is one TCR beta chain. Separate cDNA molecules received unique molecular identifiers, which the library attached to them. MiXCR was run by TCRdb on the RACE reads, yielding one entry per CDR3 protein. Here the sample spans just under 350,000 distinct CDR3 sequences, around 7% being singletons. This record comes from a study of human T cells and chemical hapten exposure. The CDR3 has 15 amino acids. Per germline, CDR1 SGHNT and CDR2 YYREEE (reference sequence). J gave up 4 bases and V 4 bases, and 8 bases lay outside the gene matches. Time point defined: patch test 1, 2 weeks after DPC sensitization. As for treatment: therapeutic diphenylcyclopropenone sensitization with weekly scalp DPC.

This sequence originates from a woman under 30 with alopecia areata. Some clones in this sample may be carry-over from other donors' samples. The chain is built from TRBV5-4 and TRBJ1-2; 9 nucleotides align to TRBD1. The sample here was whole blood, taken in connection with sensitization to the hapten diphenylcyclopropenone (DPC). The CDR3 here is CASSPNRGLGYGYTF. In DNA, the CDR3 is TGTGCCAGCAGCCCGAACAGGGGGCTTGGCTATGGCTACACCTTC.